Shown below are 29 T cell receptor beta chains from a single sample sequenced in a study of T cells in localized non-small cell lung cancer. Sequencing was performed with immunoSEQ multiplex PCR; in TCRdb, only in-frame clones are kept and a portion is missing. The data contain 31,000 or so clones, 80% to 90% of them singletons. The material was peripheral blood, obtained before any cancer treatment. Every receptor here comes from a woman aged 35 to 70 with stage I lung adenocarcinoma.

The J gene is TRBJ1-2, the V gene TRBV28; the match to TRBD1 covers 9 bases. The trim removed 3 bases at V and 4 bases at J, leaving 0 bases unmatched. The CDR3 covers 13 residues. In germline, CDR1 is MDHEN, CDR2 SYDVKM. The CDR3 DNA sequence: TGTGCCAGCAGTTTGGGACAGGGCTATGGCTACACCTTC. This encodes CASSLGQGYGYTF.

The chain links TRBV6-5 to TRBJ2-2, with 8 bases that match TRBD1. Germline-derived CDR1 and CDR2 are MNHEY and SVGAGI. V shed 6 bases and J 7 bases; nucleotides not matched to a gene: 1. The CDR3 length is 12 residues. Written as DNA, the CDR3 is TGTGCCAGCAGGACAGGGGTCGGGGAGCTGTTTTTT. This sequence encodes CASRTGVGELFF.

The chain employs TRBV5-5 and TRBJ2-5; 8 nucleotides agree with TRBD2. J gave up 4 bases and V 1 base, and 3 bases lay outside the gene matches. The CDR3 extends over 14 amino acids. Germline-derived CDR1 and CDR2 are SGHKS and YYEKEE (reference sequence). This CDR3 is CASSLKRGIETQYF. The CDR3 nucleotides are TGTGCCAGCAGCTTGAAGCGGGGGATAGAGACCCAGTACTTC.

This chain links TRBV7-6 with TRBJ2-1, with 10 positions matching TRBD1. Germline V CDR1 and CDR2: SGHVS, FNYEAQ. V was pared by 3 bases and J by 7 bases, with 9 bases of the junction left unmatched. The CDR3 is made up of 16 amino acids. The CDR3 sequence: CASSFEPGQGRNEQFF. CDR3 bases: TGTGCCAGCAGCTTCGAACCGGGACAGGGGCGAAATGAGCAGTTCTTC. Using reference TRBV7-6 and TRBJ2-1 for the parts outside the CDR3, the full variable domain is GAGVSQSPRYKVTKRGQDVALRCDPISGHVSLYWYRQALGQGPEFLTYFNYEAQQDKSGLPNDRFSAERPEGSISTLTIQRTEQRDSAMYRCASSFEPGQGRNEQFFGPGTRLTVL.

This clone was found once. CDR3 protein: CASSYGDRAREKLFF. In DNA form, the CDR3 reads TGTGCCAGCAGCTATGGGGACAGGGCGAGAGAAAAACTGTTTTTT. The V call is TRBV6-5, the J call TRBJ1-4; 9 bases are a match to TRBD1. The CDR3 has 15 residues. V shed 6 bases and J 8 bases; nucleotides not matched to a gene: 10. Germline V gives CDR1 MNHEY, CDR2 SVGAGI.

This rearrangement joins TRBV6-5 to TRBJ1-3; D is ambiguous. Per germline, CDR1 MNHEY and CDR2 SVGAGI. The CDR3 is made up of 14 amino acids. Trimming shortened V by 6 bases and J by 1 base, and 10 bases separated the two germline ends. CDR3 residues: CASSPFGSGNTIYF. CDR3 in DNA: TGTGCCAGCAGCCCATTCGGGTCTGGAAACACCATATATTTT.

This chain joins TRBV15 and TRBJ2-2, with 7 bases identical to TRBD2. The CDR3 loop spans 13 amino acids. The germline V gene has CDR1 LNHNV and CDR2 YYDKDF (reference sequence). The trim removed 5 bases at V and 6 bases at J, leaving 3 bases unmatched. The CDR3 reads CATSGGRAGELFF. CDR3 bases: TGTGCCACCAGCGGGGGGAGGGCCGGGGAGCTGTTTTTT. The whole variable domain, remainder taken from reference TRBV15 and TRBJ2-2, is DAMVIQNPRYQVTQFGKPVTLSCSQTLNHNVMYWYQQKSSQAPKLLFHYYDKDFNNEADTPDNFQSRRPNTSFCFLDIRSPGLGDTAMYLCATSGGRAGELFFGEGSRLTVL.

The chain uses TRBV5-5 and TRBJ2-7, with 8 bases identical to TRBD1. The CDR3 extends over 13 amino acids. V lost 1 base to trimming and J lost 5 bases; unmatched junction nucleotides: 2. Germline CDR1 SGHKS, CDR2 YYEKEE (reference sequence). CDR3 amino acids: CASSLQGADEQYF. The CDR3 nucleotides read TGTGCCAGCAGCTTGCAGGGGGCCGACGAGCAGTACTTC.

The chain recombines TRBV11-2 with TRBJ1-2; D possibly corresponds to TRBD1 (5 bases). Germline V gene lookup returns CDR1 SGHAT and CDR2 FQNNGV. The ends were cut back, 1 base at V and 5 bases at J, with 23 bases in the middle. The CDR3 has 18 amino acids. CDR3 DNA sequence: TGTGCCAGCAGCTTAGGGGGGGACCTCACCTTCCCCTTTTATGGCTACACCTTC. This translates into CASSLGGDLTFPFYGYTF.

The chain links TRBV5-4 to TRBJ1-1; the match to TRBD1 covers 8 bases. This CDR3 comprises 14 residues. The V gene's germline CDR1 is SGHNT and CDR2 YYREEE (reference sequence). Trimming removed 4 bases from V and 6 bases from J; junction bases left unmatched: 8. The CDR3 spells CASSPNNRGSEAFF. DNA for the CDR3: TGTGCCAGCAGCCCCAACAACAGGGGGTCTGAAGCTTTCTTT.

Written as DNA, the CDR3 is TGTGCCAGCAGTTACGGAGGGACTCAGAAGGACAATGAGCAGTTCTTC. Translation: CASSYGGTQKDNEQFF. This chain links TRBV6-6 with TRBJ2-1; weak D call: TRBD2 (6 bases). The CDR3 is 16 residues long. CDR1 is MNHNY and CDR2 is SVGAGI in the germline V gene (reference sequence). V was clipped by 2 bases and J by 5 bases, with 16 bases between them.

The genes are TRBV28 and TRBJ2-1, with TRBD1 matching over 9 bases. Germline V gene data show CDR1 as MDHEN and CDR2 as SYDVKM. The ends lost 6 bases at V and 3 bases at J; junction bases unmatched: 3. This CDR3 spans 14 amino acids. CDR3 bases: TGTGCCAGCAGCTCGGGACAGGGCTACAATGAGCAGTTCTTC. Translation gives CASSSGQGYNEQFF.

The V gene is TRBV7-9, the J gene TRBJ1-5; D is unresolved. The CDR3 sequence is 16 residues long. The V gene's germline CDR1 is SEHNR and CDR2 FQNEAQ (reference sequence). V was clipped by 5 bases and J by 1 base, with 15 bases between them. CDR3 coding DNA: TGTGCCAGCAGCCCCCTGGACCTTATAAGCAATCAGCCCCAGCATTTT. Translation gives CASSPLDLISNQPQHF.

The V call is TRBV5-1, the J call TRBJ2-5; D gene unclear. The J call is doubtful: the DNA matches TRBJ2-7 better. Germline assignment: CDR1 SGHRS and CDR2 YFSETQ. There are 15 residues in the CDR3. In nucleotides, the CDR3 is TGCGCCAGCAGCTTGGCGACCTCCAGAGGCTACGAGCAGTACTTC. Translation: CASSLATSRGYEQYF.

The CDR3, as DNA: TGTGCCAGCAGTTTCCAACCCACTGAAGCTTTCTTT. This codes for CASSFQPTEAFF. The gene calls are TRBV28 and TRBJ1-1; D unclear. Trimming took 3 bases from V and 4 from J, leaving 6 bases between them. The CDR3 covers 12 residues. CDR1 MDHEN and CDR2 SYDVKM come from the germline V gene.

This sequence joins TRBV5-1 and TRBJ2-1; unclear D gene. Germline V gene lookup returns CDR1 SGHRS and CDR2 YFSETQ. The CDR3 length is 11 residues. Trimming shortened V by 2 bases and J by 3 bases, and 0 bases separated the two germline ends. The CDR3 sequence: CASSFYNEQFF. Here the CDR3 DNA reads TGCGCCAGCAGCTTCTACAATGAGCAGTTCTTC.

The J gene is TRBJ2-2, the V gene TRBV18; TRBD1 matches at 10 bases. Germline lookup yields CDR1 KGHSH and CDR2 LQKENI. CDR3 length equals 17 residues. The V segment lost 6 bases and the J segment 7 bases; nucleotides outside the gene matches: 14. CDR3 loop: CASSSSHSGQGSGELFF. The CDR3 nucleotides are TGTGCCAGCTCGTCATCTCATTCGGGACAGGGGAGCGGGGAGCTGTTTTTT.

The V and J genes are TRBV7-3 and TRBJ2-3; D remains ambiguous. CDR1 and CDR2 from the germline V gene are SGHTA and FQGTGA. With 5 bases removed from V and 0 bases from J, the gap between germline ends came to 6 bases. The CDR3 loop spans 13 amino acids. CDR3 nucleotides: TGTGCCAGCAGCCGCCATAGCACAGATACGCAGTATTTT. Translated, it gives CASSRHSTDTQYF.

The chain couples TRBV5-8 to TRBJ1-4; the D is unclear. This CDR3 is built from 15 residues. Trimming removed 2 bases at V and 0 bases at J, with 8 bases between. Germline assignment: CDR1 SGHTS and CDR2 YDEGEE. The CDR3 nucleotides read TGTGCCAGCAGCTTTGGCACGGCAACTAATGAAAAACTGTTTTTT. Its translation is CASSFGTATNEKLFF. The full variable domain, its missing parts supplied by reference TRBV5-8 and TRBJ1-4, is EAGVTQSPTHLIKTRGQQATLRCSPISGHTSVYWYQQALGLGLQFLLWYDEGEERNRGNFPPRFSGRQFPNYSSELNVNALELEDSALYLCASSFGTATNEKLFFGSGTQLSVL.

A single count supports this clone. The chain has TRBV7-7 and TRBJ2-1, with 14 positions matching TRBD2. The length of the CDR3 is 18 residues. The trim removed 2 bases at V and 8 bases at J, leaving 11 bases unmatched. Germline V lookup: CDR1 SSHAT, CDR2 FNYEAQ (reference sequence). In nucleotides, the CDR3 is TGTGCCAGCAGCTTATCCCCGACTAGCGGGAGGGCCTTTGATGAGCAGTTCTTC. Its protein is CASSLSPTSGRAFDEQFF.

This clone was found once. This chain links TRBV7-6 with TRBJ1-1; D not resolved. The CDR3 is 15 amino acids. Germline lookup yields CDR1 SGHVS and CDR2 FNYEAQ. V was shortened by 0 bases and J by 1 base, with 9 bases between the two germline ends. The CDR3 DNA is TGTGCCAGCAGCTTAGCCCCGGACGCGAACACTGAAGCTTTCTTT. Residues: CASSLAPDANTEAFF.

The rearrangement uses TRBV19 and TRBJ2-1, with TRBD2 matching 11 bases. V trimming: 3 bases; J trimming: 7 bases; junction bases outside the gene matches: 11. The length of the CDR3 is 17 residues. Germline V gives CDR1 LNHDA, CDR2 SQIVND (reference sequence). CDR3 nucleotides: TGTGCCAGTAGTATTTCCCAAACTAGCGGGAGCGGAAATGAGCAGTTCTTC. It specifies CASSISQTSGSGNEQFF.

The V gene is TRBV7-3, the J gene TRBJ2-3, with no clear D. The V end lost 1 base, the J end lost 4 bases, and 6 bases lay between the germline ends. Germline lookup yields CDR1 SGHTA and CDR2 FQGTGA. The CDR3 loop spans 13 amino acids. As DNA, the CDR3 is TGTGCCAGCAGCTTAATTACGTCAGATACGCAGTATTTT. Translation: CASSLITSDTQYF.

The V gene is TRBV5-8, the J gene TRBJ2-7, with TRBD2 matching 11 bases. The germline CDR1 and CDR2 sequences are SGHTS and YDEGEE. V lost 4 bases, J lost 0 bases, and 6 bases stayed unmatched. The CDR3 has 16 residues. CDR3 nucleotide sequence: TGTGCCAGCAGCCCAGGACTAGCGGGCGTCTCCTACGAGCAGTACTTC. Translated, it gives CASSPGLAGVSYEQYF.

The chain joins TRBV6-4 to TRBJ2-1; unclear D gene. V shed 0 bases and J shed 7 bases, with 10 bases lying between them. Germline CDR1 and CDR2: MRHNA and SNTAGT. This CDR3 has 14 residues. Here the CDR3 reads CASSDSDFKNEQFF. CDR3 in DNA: TGTGCCAGCAGTGACTCCGACTTTAAAAATGAGCAGTTCTTC.

In this sample, this clone turned up once. The V and J genes are TRBV5-4 and TRBJ2-7; 9 bases line up with TRBD1. The J segment lost 4 bases and the V segment lost 4 bases, leaving 12 bases of the junction unmatched. This CDR3 spans 16 amino acids. CDR1 is SGHNT, CDR2 YYREEE, per germline (reference sequence). The CDR3 DNA follows: TGTGCCAGCAGCCCTCTTAAAGCGGACAGGGGTTACGAGCAGTACTTC. This encodes CASSPLKADRGYEQYF.

The rearrangement uses TRBV4-2 and TRBJ2-1; 8 bases are a match to TRBD1. With V trimmed by 6 bases and J by 9 bases, 1 base remained unmatched. CDR1 is LGHNA and CDR2 is YNFKEQ in the germline V gene. The CDR3 length is 11 residues. This CDR3 is CASRTGGEQFF. The DNA of the CDR3 is TGTGCCAGCAGAACAGGGGGTGAGCAGTTCTTC.

V gene TRBV5-1 combines with J gene TRBJ1-1; a possible D gene is TRBD1 (5 bases). The CDR3 totals 14 residues. With 2 bases removed from V and 2 bases from J, the gap between germline ends came to 10 bases. Germline lookup yields CDR1 SGHRS and CDR2 YFSETQ. This CDR3 reads CASSFGRDNTEAFF. The CDR3 coding sequence is TGCGCCAGCAGCTTCGGCAGGGACAACACTGAAGCTTTCTTT.

The chain carries TRBV7-2 and TRBJ1-5; D uncertain. The germline V gene has CDR1 SGHTA and CDR2 FQGNSA. This CDR3 is 13 amino acids long. V lost 3 bases and J lost 3, with 6 bases in between. The chain's CDR3 is CASSFSSNQPQHF. For the CDR3, the DNA is TGTGCCAGCAGCTTCTCTTCCAATCAGCCCCAGCATTTT.